The 14 T cell receptor beta chains given below trace back to one sample, sequenced in a study of vaccination and CD4 T cells after COVID-19. Cultured CD4+ T-cell DNA underwent Oncomine TCR Beta short-read sequencing. TCRdb re-derived calls from the PCR reads in MiXCR, one entry per CDR3 protein. The data hold about 9,200 distinct CDR3 sequences, with 60% observed a single time. For these TCRs, the target antigens are not known. The treatment denotes: roughly nine-day PBMC culture with coronavirus spike peptide pools or control peptides (ViraFEST assay). Material: cultured CD4+ T cells from blood, obtained after SARS-CoV-2 vaccination. Receptors were obtained from a human donor with COVID-19.

The V call is TRBV10-2, the J call TRBJ1-1; D perhaps matches TRBD1 (5 bases). The CDR3 sequence is 16 residues long. Germline loops: CDR1 WSHSY, CDR2 SAAADI. Trimming removed 2 bases at V and 1 base at J, with 14 bases between. The CDR3: CASSEGTFFGNTEAFF. CDR3 DNA sequence: TGCGCCAGCAGTGAGGGGACCTTTTTTGGGAACACTGAAGCTTTCTTT.

Here the CDR3 reads CASSLGQAGNTIYF. The CDR3 coding sequence is TGCGCCAGCAGCCTGGGACAGGCTGGAAACACCATATATTTT. This sequence joins TRBV4-3 and TRBJ1-3, with 8 bases identical to TRBD1. Germline V CDR1 and CDR2: LGHNA, YSLEER. The V gene end was trimmed by 4 bases and the J gene end by 2 bases; junction bases not matched to a gene: 1. CDR3 length: 14 amino acids.

This rearrangement joins TRBV2 to TRBJ2-6; unclear D gene. This CDR3 region has 21 residues. V dropped 7 bases and J dropped 0 bases, with 28 bases sitting between them. The germline gives CDR1 SNHLY, CDR2 FYNNEI. The CDR3 DNA sequence: TGTGCCAGCACGGCATCCGACAAGGCGGCAGCAAACCCCTCTGGGGCCAACGTCCTGACTTTC. Its translation: CASTASDKAAANPSGANVLTF.

The J gene is TRBJ2-2, the V gene TRBV10-3; no firm D call. The ends were cut back, 4 bases at V and 3 bases at J, with 3 bases in the middle. The CDR3 has 12 amino acids. CDR1 ENHRY and CDR2 SYGVKD come from the germline V gene. CDR3 sequence: CAISGHTGELFF. CDR3 in DNA: TGTGCCATCAGTGGCCACACCGGGGAGCTGTTTTTT.

The V and J genes are TRBV20-1 and TRBJ2-5; 7 nucleotides line up with TRBD2. Germline-derived CDR1 and CDR2 are DFQATT and SNEGSKA (reference sequence). Trimming cost V 3 bases and J 5 bases; bases outside gene matches: 12. The CDR3 length is 15 residues. CDR3 DNA: TGCAGTGCTAGGGACCGGGGGGTCCGTCGGGAGACCCAGTACTTC. Residues: CSARDRGVRRETQYF.

The chain couples TRBV20-1 to TRBJ2-5; 11 bases match TRBD2. Germline loops: CDR1 DFQATT, CDR2 SNEGSKA (reference sequence). The CDR3 is 16 amino acids. The J segment lost 2 bases and the V segment lost 3 bases, leaving 8 bases of the junction unmatched. In nucleotides, the CDR3 is TGCAGTGCTAGCCCCCCGACTAGCGGGACGCAAGAGACCCAGTACTTC. It encodes CSASPPTSGTQETQYF.

J is TRBJ1-2 and V is TRBV5-1; no firm D call. Germline V CDR1 and CDR2: SGHRS, YFSETQ. V was shortened by 3 bases and J by 4 bases, with 10 bases between the two germline ends. This CDR3 region has 13 residues. This CDR3 is CASSSPGLYGYTF. The CDR3 DNA is TGCGCCAGCAGCTCCCCTGGACTCTATGGCTACACCTTC.

This chain uses TRBV20-1 with TRBJ2-7; D is unresolved. CDR1 and CDR2 (germline): DFQATT, SNEGSKA (reference sequence). The V gene lost 0 bases and the J gene lost 2 bases, with 14 bases spanning the gap. This CDR3 region has 15 residues. CDR3 loop: CSAREARAGTYEQYF. The CDR3 coding sequence is TGCAGTGCTAGAGAGGCCCGGGCAGGAACCTACGAGCAGTACTTC.

V is TRBV15 and J is TRBJ2-6, with a tentative D call TRBD2 (5 bases). Trimming stripped 2 bases from V and 3 bases from J, with 5 bases between. In germline, CDR1 is LNHNV, CDR2 YYDKDF (reference sequence). This CDR3 has 14 amino acids. CDR3 region: CATSRRGGANVLTF. CDR3 nucleotide sequence: TGTGCCACCAGCAGACGGGGTGGGGCCAACGTCCTGACTTTC.

There are a few counts of this clonotype. V usage is TRBV7-2 and J usage is TRBJ2-5; a possible D gene is TRBD2 (6 bases). The germline V gene has CDR1 SGHTA and CDR2 FQGNSA. V lost 1 base and J lost 4, with 13 bases in between. The length of the CDR3 is 15 residues. The CDR3 bases are TGTGCCAGCAGCTTAGTTCCTAGCGTGGGAGAGACCCAGTACTTC. Translating it yields CASSLVPSVGETQYF.

This chain uses TRBV5-1 with TRBJ2-5, with 7 bases fitting TRBD1. Germline V lookup: CDR1 SGHRS, CDR2 YFSETQ. The CDR3 loop spans 16 amino acids. Trimming at V came to 0 bases and at J to 2 bases, leaving 7 bases not matched to a gene. This CDR3 is CASSLEGGVGQETQYF. The CDR3 bases are TGCGCCAGCAGCTTGGAAGGGGGCGTGGGACAAGAGACCCAGTACTTC.

In its sample, this clonotype ranks as large. The chain is built from TRBV4-2 and TRBJ2-5; 11 bases agree with TRBD2. The length of the CDR3 is 15 residues. J lost 4 bases, V lost 0 bases, and 1 base had no gene match. Looked up from germline, CDR1 is LGHNA and CDR2 is YNFKEQ. The DNA of the CDR3 is TGTGCCAGCAGCCAAGAACTAGCGGGGGTAGAGACCCAGTACTTC. It encodes CASSQELAGVETQYF.

The rearrangement links TRBV7-9 to TRBJ1-6; D not certain. Trimming removed 3 bases from V and 8 bases from J, with 5 bases in between. The V gene's germline CDR1 is SEHNR and CDR2 FQNEAQ (reference sequence). The CDR3 contains 12 residues. In nucleotides, the CDR3 is TGTGCCAGCAGCTTGAGGGATTCACCCCTCCACTTT. The encoded protein is CASSLRDSPLHF.

The J gene is TRBJ2-1, the V gene TRBV7-4, with 9 positions matching TRBD2. The V segment lost 5 bases and the J segment 9 bases; nucleotides outside the gene matches: 11. Germline-derived CDR1 and CDR2 are SGHVT and SQSDAQ. This CDR3 contains 15 residues. In DNA, the CDR3 is TGTGCCAGCAGCGTCGTGGCGGGGGGGCCGGTTGAGCAGTTCTTC. Protein: CASSVVAGGPVEQFF.